The T cell receptor (beta chain) under discussion was sequenced for a study of blood T cell repertoires in COVID-19. Background on the study: Sample material is recorded as cDNA or gDNA derived from T cells, B-cell-depleted T cells, or PBMCs.

Methods used by the authors: Amplification of reference gene primers was used by the study to estimate nucleated cell counts. Produced via immunoSEQ multiplex PCR; TCRdb's table is partial and in-frame only. The D gene and trimming were derived from the DNA, and the V and J assignments and clone size from that table. The data hold about 220,000 clones, with 80% to 85% observed a single time. Sequencing input: peripheral blood. The sequence came from a man aged 25 to 40 with active or convalescent COVID-19.

Here the CDR3 reads CASSFKPGSNTEAFF. The CDR3 region has the DNA TGCGCCAGCAGCTTTAAGCCAGGGTCGAACACTGAAGCTTTCTTT. The chain employs TRBV5-1 and TRBJ1-1, with D tentatively TRBD1 (5 bases). Between the trimmed V and J ends, which lost 2 bases and 1 base, there was a span of 12 bases. CDR1 is SGHRS, CDR2 YFSETQ, per germline. The CDR3 is 15 residues long.